These T cell receptor beta chains were read from a single sample in a study of T cell repertoires in ileal Crohn's disease. Libraries were prepared by immunoSEQ multiplex PCR; TCRdb keeps only in-frame clonotypes and omits some of them. Among roughly 3,900 clones listed, around 85% were seen once. The sequenced sample was ileal tissue. The receptor source for this set is an adult with Crohn's disease. CDR3s include the opening cysteine and the closing phenylalanine or tryptophan. A D gene is named only where the DNA matches it firmly. Expanded clones get a size class; other rows say once, few or many, or leave the size out.

>TRBV10-3|once|TRBJ2-7|TRBD1
CAIGTGGREQYF
TGTGCCATTGGGACAGGGGGAAGGGAGCAGTACTTC
>TRBV6-1|.|TRBJ1-2|.
CASTSPYGYTF
TGTGCCAGCACCAGTCCCTATGGCTACACCTTC
>TRBV30|once|TRBJ1-6|.
CAWNILDSLNSPLHF
TGTGCCTGGAATATACTTGACAGCCTGAATTCACCCCTCCACTTT
>TRBV5-1|.|TRBJ1-2|TRBD1
CASSPTGTGVDGYTF
TGCGCCAGCAGTCCTACTGGGACAGGAGTCGATGGCTACACCTTC
>TRBV5-1|.|TRBJ2-5|.
CASSPSGVPQETQYF
TGCGCCAGCAGCCCCTCAGGGGTGCCCCAAGAGACCCAGTACTTC
>TRBV7-8|.|TRBJ1-2|.
CASSPDSVGGYTF
TGTGCCAGCAGCCCTGACAGCGTTGGGGGCTACACCTTC
>TRBV30|.|TRBJ2-7|.
CAWSVGSDRRF
TGTGCCTGGAGTGTAGGATCTGACAGACGCTTC
>TRBV7-8|.|TRBJ2-3|TRBD1
CASSPPTPGQWIDTQYF
TGTGCCAGCAGCCCCCCTACCCCGGGACAGTGGATTGATACGCAGTATTTT
>TRBV4-1|.|TRBJ1-4|.
CASSQAGGGPRVTNEKLFF
TGCGCCAGCAGCCAAGCGGGGGGGGGCCCCCGGGTTACTAATGAAAAACTGTTTTTT
>TRBV7-9|.|TRBJ2-1|TRBD2
CAGSQATSGGYNEQFF
TGTGCCGGCAGCCAAGCCACTAGCGGGGGATACAATGAGCAGTTCTTC
>TRBV5-1|.|TRBJ2-5|.
CASSFGAGQETQYF
TGCGCCAGCAGCTTCGGAGCAGGGCAAGAGACCCAGTACTTC
>TRBV5-1|few|TRBJ1-2|.
CASSLAGQANYGYTF
TGCGCCAGCAGCTTGGCAGGGCAAGCTAACTATGGCTACACCTTC